This T cell receptor (beta chain) was recorded in a study of OX40 agonist ivuxolimab in advanced cancers. Whole-study results and caveats: The study found among the lowest clonal expansion in partial responders at 0.1-3.0 mg/kg.

This clone occurred a few times. The antigen is undetermined. Assay used: immunoSEQ multiplex PCR; TCRdb lists only in-frame clones, some missing. The table lists fewer than 80,000 clones, approximately 83% of them singletons. The CDR3 is 15 amino acids. V lost 6 bases, J lost 0 bases, and 9 bases lay in between. Looked up from germline, CDR1 is MNHEY and CDR2 is SVGAGI. The input for sequencing was CD4+ or CD8+ T cells sorted from blood, taken in a trial of the OX40 agonist ivuxolimab. V and J are TRBV6-5 and TRBJ2-6; D is uncertain. The source is an adult with an advanced solid tumor such as melanoma, head and neck, liver or kidney cancer. CDR3 DNA sequence: TGTGCCAGCAGCCTACAGAGCTCTGGGGCCAACGTCCTGACTTTC. This sequence encodes CASSLQSSGANVLTF.